This T cell receptor beta chain derives from a study of T cells in Graves' hyperthyroidism and ophthalmopathy. Background on the study: The initial diagnosis was the point when peripheral blood was collected, ahead of any treatment. Findings and limits, study-wide: Peripheral blood also featured most of the thyroid clonotypes expanded above 0.001. Researchers report that a 13 V-J model separated ophthalmopathy from stable hyperthyroidism.

Newly diagnosed hyperthyroidism patients aged 18 to 65 years had disease lasting under 2 months. It was RNA transcripts that yielded the amplified TCR beta CDR3 regions. First-round RT-PCR targeting the TCR CDR3 was performed with the HTBI primer set. TCRdb passed the multiplex PCR reads through MiXCR, listing each CDR3 protein once. Of 200,000 or so distinct CDR3 sequences listed, 17% were seen once; the top ten hold roughly 55%. From germline, CDR1 is SGHKS and CDR2 YYEKEE (reference sequence). Trimming took off 1 base at V and 13 bases at J, with 15 bases between the two ends. This CDR3 contains 13 residues. Worth noting for this clonotype: Its antigen is still unknown.

The chain joins TRBV5-5 to TRBJ2-1; tentatively, D is TRBD2 (5 bases). This TCR came from a woman between 50 and 59 years old with Graves' hyperthyroidism. The specimen sequenced was blood. CDR3 sequence reads: CASSLMGDPPQFF. The CDR3, as DNA: TGTGCCAGCAGCTTGATGGGAGACCCGCCCCAGTTCTTC.